This T cell receptor (beta chain) was captured by sequencing in a study of blood T cells in healthy people across ages. Study overall: Every two T cells gave about one barcoded beta molecule via template switching.

This CDR3 comprises 13 residues. V was clipped by 5 bases and J by 2 bases, with 8 bases between them. CDR1 LGHNT and CDR2 FRNRAP come from the germline V gene. Combining a sample-barcoded 5' primer with a J-beta primer mix, a second PCR ran for about 7 to 11 cycles. MiXCR, applied by TCRdb to the 5' RACE reads, yields one record per CDR3 protein. This repertoire shows about 1.7 million distinct CDR3 sequences, over 25% found once; its top ten account for 7.7%. Sequencing was carried out using blood. The receptor was isolated from a woman younger than 45 in good health. The chain joins TRBV12-5 to TRBJ2-3, with unresolved D. The CDR3 sequence: CASGATVTDTQYF. The CDR3, as DNA: TGTGCTAGTGGTGCCACGGTCACAGATACGCAGTATTTT. The entire variable domain, with the rest obtained from reference TRBV12-5 and TRBJ2-3, is as follows: DARVTQTPRHKVTEMGQEVTMRCQPILGHNTVFWYRQTMMQGLELLAYFRNRAPLDDSGMPKDRFSAEMPDATLATLKIQPSEPRDSAVYFCASGATVTDTQYFGPGTRLTVL.